Shown below are 14 T cell receptor beta chains from a single sample sequenced in a study of shared clonotypes between healthy human individuals (dated by TCRdb to 2018 to 2021). The library relied on the immunoSEQ multiplex PCR assay. TCRdb provides this immuneACCESS table in a form limited to in-frame rearrangements. Some clones are lacking; in checked studies, under half of them reflect an unresolved V gene, and why the rest are absent is not known. The sample table contains 2,500,000 or so clones; only one count was recorded for around 90% of them. The ten most abundant clones make up 0.13% to 0.15% of the sample. What was sequenced was naive CD4+ T cells sorted from blood. Read against the paper, the sample's cell subset or site label means: CD45RA+ positively selected. These receptors were collected from a man younger than 35 in good health.

The CDR3 sequence: CASSLVDSPLYNEQFF. CDR3 bases: TGTGCCAGCAGCTTAGTGGACTCACCCTTATACAATGAGCAGTTCTTC. This chain links TRBV7-8 with TRBJ2-1; weak D call: TRBD2 (5 bases). The germline CDR1 and CDR2 sequences are SGHVS and FQNEAQ. The CDR3 runs to 16 residues. V was trimmed by 1 base and J by 4 bases, leaving 14 bases between them. Using reference TRBV7-8 and TRBJ2-1 for the parts outside the CDR3, the full variable domain is GAGVSQSPRYKVAKRGQDVALRCDPISGHVSLFWYQQALGQGPEFLTYFQNEAQLDKSGLPSDRFFAERPEGSVSTLKIQRTQQEDSAVYLCASSLVDSPLYNEQFFGPGTRLTVL.

In the case of this clone: Other DNA sequences in this specimen translate into the identical CDR3. The chain combines TRBV9 with TRBJ2-1; TRBD2 matches at 13 bases. CDR1 is SGDLS and CDR2 is YYNGEE in the germline V gene. J lost 4 bases, V lost 0 bases, and 1 base had no gene match. The CDR3 contains 16 residues. The CDR3 sequence is CASSVATSGGYNEQFF. The CDR3 DNA reads as TGTGCCAGCAGCGTAGCGACTAGCGGGGGGTACAATGAGCAGTTCTTC.

The rearrangement joins TRBV7-2 to TRBJ2-2; D unclear. CDR3 size: 16 residues. Per germline, CDR1 SGHTA and CDR2 FQGNSA. V lost 4 bases and J 2 bases, leaving 14 bases between the germline ends. CDR3 nucleotides: TGTGCCAGCAGCTCTAACCCCCCTCCTAACACCGGGGAGCTGTTTTTT. Its protein is CASSSNPPPNTGELFF.

This chain joins TRBV5-1 and TRBJ2-1; TRBD1 aligns across 9 bases. The CDR3 is 15 residues long. CDR1 and CDR2 from the germline V gene are SGHRS and YFSETQ. V gave up 4 bases and J gave up 5 bases; unmatched junction bases: 7. CDR3 residues: CASSVTGQGNNEQFF. The CDR3 DNA follows: TGCGCCAGCAGCGTTACGGGACAGGGCAACAATGAGCAGTTCTTC.

Here the CDR3 DNA reads TGTGCCAGTAGTGCTTACGACAGGGGAGAACATTCACCCCTCCACTTT. Translated: CASSAYDRGEHSPLHF. The V call is TRBV19, the J call TRBJ1-6; TRBD1 matches 8 bases. Germline loops: CDR1 LNHDA, CDR2 SQIVND (reference sequence). This CDR3 region has 16 residues. The V gene end was trimmed by 5 bases and the J gene end by 8 bases; junction bases not matched to a gene: 11.

J is TRBJ2-2 and V is TRBV4-1, with 8 bases fitting TRBD1. The germline CDR1 and CDR2 sequences are MGHRA and YSYEKL. This CDR3 is built from 16 residues. The V segment lost 3 bases and the J segment 0 bases; nucleotides outside the gene matches: 3. The CDR3 DNA follows: TGCGCCAGCAGCCAGATGACAGGGGCGAACACCGGGGAGCTGTTTTTT. Amino acids: CASSQMTGANTGELFF.

V is TRBV7-9 and J is TRBJ2-7; 8 nucleotides align to TRBD1. Trimming took 5 bases from V and 6 from J; bases not matched to a gene: 12. The CDR3 sequence is 15 residues long. The germline CDR1 and CDR2 sequences are SEHNR and FQNEAQ (reference sequence). The CDR3 protein is CASSKTGALMGEQYF. The CDR3 region has the DNA TGTGCCAGCAGCAAGACAGGGGCCCTTATGGGCGAGCAGTACTTC.

Here the CDR3 DNA reads TGTGCCACCAGCAGAGATAAGTACAGGAACACCGGGGAGCTGTTTTTT. This translates into CATSRDKYRNTGELFF. The V call is TRBV15, the J call TRBJ2-2; D not certain. Germline lookup yields CDR1 LNHNV and CDR2 YYDKDF (reference sequence). The CDR3 length is 16 residues. Trimming removed 0 bases at V and 1 base at J, with 9 bases between.

The chain couples TRBV9 to TRBJ2-1; either TRBD1 or TRBD2 may supply D (5 bases each). CDR3 length: 15 residues. The V gene lost 5 bases and the J gene lost 3 bases, with 15 bases spanning the gap. The germline gives CDR1 SGDLS, CDR2 YYNGEE. CDR3 bases: TGTGCCAGCAGTCAGATCGGGACGAACTACAATGAGCAGTTCTTC. Translation gives CASSQIGTNYNEQFF.

The gene calls are TRBV6-5 and TRBJ2-3; 7 bases line up with TRBD1. This CDR3 comprises 13 residues. J lost 4 bases, V lost 3 bases, and 1 base had no gene match. Germline V CDR1 and CDR2: MNHEY, SVGAGI. CDR3 protein: CASSYQGADTQYF. CDR3 nucleotide sequence: TGTGCCAGCAGTTATCAGGGGGCAGATACGCAGTATTTT.

This sequence joins TRBV11-2 and TRBJ1-3; 8 nucleotides match TRBD1. The CDR3 sequence is 15 residues long. With 5 bases clipped from V and 0 bases from J, the junction kept 3 bases outside the gene matches. Germline V gene lookup returns CDR1 SGHAT and CDR2 FQNNGV. The CDR3 protein is CASSPGTGSGNTIYF. The CDR3 bases are TGTGCCAGCAGCCCGGGGACAGGCTCTGGAAACACCATATATTTT.

V is TRBV6-1 and J is TRBJ2-7; D is ambiguous. Germline assignment: CDR1 MNHNS and CDR2 SASEGT. This CDR3 is built from 13 residues. V lost 4 bases and J 3 bases, leaving 10 bases between the germline ends. CDR3 sequence reads: CASSARQDYEQYF. CDR3 nucleotides: TGTGCCAGCAGTGCCAGACAAGACTACGAGCAGTACTTC.

V usage is TRBV30 and J usage is TRBJ2-3, with 14 positions matching TRBD2. V lost 0 bases, J lost 5 bases, and 7 bases stayed unmatched. The CDR3 runs 17 residues. Germline V gives CDR1 GTSNPN, CDR2 SVGIG (reference sequence). CDR3 bases: TGTGCCTGGAGTGTGCGGACTAGCGGGAGGAGGCGAGATACGCAGTATTTT. Its translation is CAWSVRTSGRRRDTQYF.

This clone has just one count. This CDR3 is CASSLRQGQNEKLFF. CDR3 nucleotide sequence: TGTGCCAGCAGCCTAAGACAGGGGCAAAATGAAAAACTGTTTTTT. This chain joins TRBV7-2 and TRBJ1-4, with TRBD1 matching over 8 bases. V was pared by 5 bases and J by 5 bases, with 7 bases of the junction left unmatched. The CDR3 has 15 residues. The germline V gene encodes CDR1 SGHTA and CDR2 FQGNSA.